Shown below are 4 T cell receptor beta chains from a single sample sequenced in a study of blood T cells in healthy people across ages. With a J-beta primer mix and a sample-barcoded 5' primer, a second PCR ran 7 to 11 cycles. TCRdb re-called the 5' RACE reads through MiXCR, storing one row per CDR3 protein. The sample lists about 1,400,000 distinct CDR3 sequences; 42% were seen once. Sequenced input: blood. These receptors all stem from a woman younger than 30 in good health.

CDR3 DNA sequence: TGCGCCAGCAGCTTGGGGAAAGGGTATTACTCCTACGAGCAGTACTTC. It specifies CASSLGKGYYSYEQYF. V is TRBV5-1 and J is TRBJ2-7; D call uncertain. The CDR3 is 16 residues long. V lost 0 bases, J lost 0 bases, and 13 bases lay in between. Germline V gene sequence: CDR1 SGHRS, CDR2 YFSETQ.

The chain uses TRBV9 and TRBJ2-1; D unclear. The V gene lost 0 bases and the J gene lost 3 bases, with 13 bases spanning the gap. The CDR3 length is 16 residues. Germline assignment: CDR1 SGDLS and CDR2 YYNGEE. The CDR3 nucleotides read TGTGCCAGCAGCGTAGGCGCAGAAACAAACTACAATGAGCAGTTCTTC. This codes for CASSVGAETNYNEQFF. Combining the CDR3 with reference TRBV9 and TRBJ2-1 gives the whole variable domain DSGVTQTPKHLITATGQRVTLRCSPRSGDLSVYWYQQSLDQGLQFLIQYYNGEERAKGNILERFSAQQFPDLHSELNLSSLELGDSALYFCASSVGAETNYNEQFFGPGTRLTVL.

This clonotype turned up a few times. The junction and the germline gene differ at one end; a read error may be behind it. The CDR3 region has the DNA TGTGCCAGCAACTTAGTCGGTTTACGGGATTCTACTTACGAGCAGTACTTC. As protein: CASNLVGLRDSTYEQYF. The chain employs TRBV7-9 and TRBJ2-7; a weak D match, TRBD2 (5 bases). The CDR3 has 17 amino acids. CDR1 is SEHNR, CDR2 FQNEAQ, per germline (reference sequence).

The V gene is TRBV2, the J gene TRBJ2-7; D gene ambiguous. With 5 bases removed from V and 8 bases from J, the gap between germline ends came to 10 bases. The CDR3 spans 11 residues. Germline V gene data show CDR1 as SNHLY and CDR2 as FYNNEI. The CDR3 coding sequence is TGTGCCAGCAGTCCCGATTTAAAGCAGTACTTC. Residues: CASSPDLKQYF.